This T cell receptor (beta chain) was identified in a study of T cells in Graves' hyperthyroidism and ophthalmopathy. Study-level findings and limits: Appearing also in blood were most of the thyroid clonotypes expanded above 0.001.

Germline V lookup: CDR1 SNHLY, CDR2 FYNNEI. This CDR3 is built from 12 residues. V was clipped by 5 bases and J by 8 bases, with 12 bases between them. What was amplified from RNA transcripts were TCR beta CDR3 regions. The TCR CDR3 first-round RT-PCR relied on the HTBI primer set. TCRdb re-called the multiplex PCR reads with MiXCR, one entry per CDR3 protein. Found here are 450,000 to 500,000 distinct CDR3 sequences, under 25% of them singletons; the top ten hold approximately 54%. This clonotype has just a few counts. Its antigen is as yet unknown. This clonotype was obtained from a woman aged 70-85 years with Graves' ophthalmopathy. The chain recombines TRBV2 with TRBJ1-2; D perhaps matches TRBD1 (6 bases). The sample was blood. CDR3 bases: TGTGCCAGCAGTCAGACAGGCGGGGGCTACACCTTC. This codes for CASSQTGGGYTF.